The clone carrying this T cell receptor (beta chain) was recorded a few times. Scientists amplified the TCR beta CDR3 regions from RNA transcripts. First-round RT-PCR relied on HTBI primers, and a second-round multiplex PCR came next. TCRdb reprocessed the multiplex PCR reads with MiXCR, giving one entry per CDR3 protein. The repertoire includes about 1.1 million distinct CDR3 sequences, around a third of them detected once, and roughly 11% sits in the top ten. CDR1 and CDR2 (germline): LGHNA, YSLEER. CDR3 length equals 16 residues. V was pared by 3 bases and J by 2 bases, with 17 bases between. This entry is derived from a study of Graves' ophthalmopathy and Graves' hyperthyroidism. Certain patients were not enrolled. These were patients with other autoimmune diseases, uncontrolled infections, pregnancy or lactation. Clinical symptoms and serum thyroxine were used for diagnosis; TRAb, thyroid ultrasound and orbital computed tomography were also relied on.

The specimen was peripheral blood or thyroid tissue (not recorded which). The chain couples TRBV4-3 to TRBJ2-7; possibly TRBD1 for D (5 bases). The receptor was derived from an adult man with Graves' hyperthyroidism. CDR3 residues: CASSHHPNRSTYEQYF. In DNA, the CDR3 is TGCGCCAGCAGCCACCACCCGAACAGGTCTACCTACGAGCAGTACTTC.